The source of this TCR beta chain is a study of cytotoxic CD8 clonotypes in ibrutinib-treated CLL. This clone was counted a few times. The CDR3 is made up of 13 amino acids. CDR1 and CDR2 (germline): SGHRS, YFSETQ. The V end was cut by 0 bases, the J end by 4 bases, with 4 bases between. Assay used: immunoSEQ multiplex PCR; TCRdb lists only in-frame clones, some missing. The data contain tens of thousands of clones, just over 65% of them singletons. The chain is built from TRBV5-1 and TRBJ2-2; D is undetermined. Sequences were derived from PBMCs, sampled after 24 months of ibrutinib treatment. This clonotype was obtained from a human donor with chronic lymphocytic leukemia. CDR3 loop: CASSLAITGELFF. The CDR3 DNA sequence: TGCGCCAGCAGCTTGGCAATCACCGGGGAGCTGTTTTTT.